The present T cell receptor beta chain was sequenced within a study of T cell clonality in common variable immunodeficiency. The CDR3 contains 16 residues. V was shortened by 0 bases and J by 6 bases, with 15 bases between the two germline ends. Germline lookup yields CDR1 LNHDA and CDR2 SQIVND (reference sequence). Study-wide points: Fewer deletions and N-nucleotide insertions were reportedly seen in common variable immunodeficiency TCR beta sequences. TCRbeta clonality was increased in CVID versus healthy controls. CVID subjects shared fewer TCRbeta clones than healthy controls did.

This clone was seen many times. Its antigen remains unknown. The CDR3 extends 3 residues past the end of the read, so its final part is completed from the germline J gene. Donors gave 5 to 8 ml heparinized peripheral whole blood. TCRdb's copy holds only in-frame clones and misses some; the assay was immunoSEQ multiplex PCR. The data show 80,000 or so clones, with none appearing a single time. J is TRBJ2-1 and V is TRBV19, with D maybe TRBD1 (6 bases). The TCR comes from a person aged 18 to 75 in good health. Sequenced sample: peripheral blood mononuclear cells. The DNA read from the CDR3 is TGTGCCAGTAGTATAGACCCAATCACAGGGTTCAATGAG. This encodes CASSIDPITGFNE. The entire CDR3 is CASSIDPITGFNEQFF. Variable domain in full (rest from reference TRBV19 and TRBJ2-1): DGGITQSPKYLFRKEGQNVTLSCEQNLNHDAMYWYRQDPGQGLRLIYYSQIVNDFQKGDIAEGYSVSREKKESFPLTVTSAQKNPTAFYLCASSIDPITGFNEQFFGPGTRLTVL.